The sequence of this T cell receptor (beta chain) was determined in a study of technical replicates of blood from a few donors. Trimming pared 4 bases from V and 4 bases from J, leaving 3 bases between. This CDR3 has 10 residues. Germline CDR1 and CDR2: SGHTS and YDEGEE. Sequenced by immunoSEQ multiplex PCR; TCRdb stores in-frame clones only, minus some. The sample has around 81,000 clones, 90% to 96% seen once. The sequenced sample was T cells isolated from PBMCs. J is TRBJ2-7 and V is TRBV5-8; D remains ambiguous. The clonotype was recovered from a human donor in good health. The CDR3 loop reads CASSTYEQYF. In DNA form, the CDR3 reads TGTGCCAGCAGCACTTACGAGCAGTACTTC.